Following are 28 T cell receptor beta chains from one sample sequenced in a study of blood T cell repertoires in COVID-19. Repertoires were generated with immunoSEQ multiplex PCR, while TCRdb's copy carries only in-frame clones and drops some. The sample carries under 300,000 clones, around four fifths recorded once. Sample: peripheral blood. The receptors stem from a man aged 50-59 years with acute or convalescent COVID-19.

The rearrangement joins TRBV30 to TRBJ2-7, with D perhaps TRBD1 (5 bases). Germline CDR1 and CDR2: GTSNPN and SVGIG (reference sequence). CDR3 length equals 13 residues. Trimming stripped 0 bases from V and 4 bases from J, with 10 bases between. CDR3 in DNA: TGTGCCTGGAGTGTTAAGGGGTCTTACGAGCAGTACTTC. This translates into CAWSVKGSYEQYF.

This clone was detected only once. The V gene is TRBV9, the J gene TRBJ2-5, with 11 nucleotides matching TRBD1. CDR3 length: 15 residues. Trimming removed 4 bases from V and 1 base from J; junction bases left unmatched: 3. Germline V gene data show CDR1 as SGDLS and CDR2 as YYNGEE. Here the CDR3 reads CASSLGQGVQETQYF. CDR3 in DNA: TGTGCCAGCAGCCTGGGACAGGGGGTCCAAGAGACCCAGTACTTC. Filled out from reference TRBV9 and TRBJ2-5, the complete variable domain reads DSGVTQTPKHLITATGQRVTLRCSPRSGDLSVYWYQQSLDQGLQFLIQYYNGEERAKGNILERFSAQQFPDLHSELNLSSLELGDSALYFCASSLGQGVQETQYFGPGTRLLVL.

About this clone: Other DNA sequences in the sample encode the same CDR3. This sequence joins TRBV9 and TRBJ1-5, with D tentatively TRBD1 (6 bases). The CDR3 runs to 15 residues. Trimming stripped 0 bases from V and 7 bases from J, with 14 bases between. Germline CDR1 SGDLS, CDR2 YYNGEE. CDR3 sequence (DNA): TGTGCCAGCAGCGTAGGGGCTGGGGGCCTGCAGCCCCAGCATTTT. Encoded protein: CASSVGAGGLQPQHF.

Concerning this clone itself: Relative to the germline gene, one junction end is altered; a read error may explain this. The rearrangement joins TRBV7-7 to TRBJ2-2; 8 positions match TRBD1. The CDR3 totals 17 residues. Germline CDR1 reads SSHAT; CDR2 reads FNYEAQ (reference sequence). The CDR3 is CASTYFPGTGGSGELFF. Written as DNA, the CDR3 is TGTGCTAGCACCTACTTTCCCGGGACAGGTGGCTCCGGGGAGCTGTTTTTT.

The chain recombines TRBV27 with TRBJ1-4; D is unclear. This CDR3 spans 15 amino acids. Deletions cut 5 bases from V and 0 bases from J, with 10 bases between. The V gene's germline CDR1 is MNHEY and CDR2 SMNVEV (reference sequence). The CDR3 protein is CASSPSRATNEKLFF. For the CDR3, the DNA is TGTGCCAGCAGTCCCTCCCGTGCAACTAATGAAAAACTGTTTTTT.

CDR3 region: CASSLGGDGDGYTF. CDR3 coding DNA: TGTGCCAGCAGCTTAGGGGGGGACGGTGATGGCTACACCTTC. This chain connects TRBV7-9 to TRBJ1-2, with TRBD1 as a possible D gene (5 bases). The CDR3 runs 14 residues. CDR1 and CDR2 from the germline V gene are SEHNR and FQNEAQ (reference sequence). V shed 1 base and J shed 6 bases, with 12 bases lying between them.

The chain employs TRBV6-5 and TRBJ2-7; 7 nucleotides line up with TRBD2. Germline assignment: CDR1 MNHEY and CDR2 SVGAGI. V was clipped by 4 bases and J by 0 bases; unmatched bases: 3. The CDR3 sequence is 14 residues long. The CDR3 coding sequence is TGTGCCAGCAGTTGGGGGGGGAGCTCCTACGAGCAGTACTTC. Translated: CASSWGGSSYEQYF.

The J gene is TRBJ1-1, the V gene TRBV12-5; 7 bases align to TRBD1. Germline CDR1 LGHNT, CDR2 FRNRAP. The trim removed 6 bases at V and 11 bases at J, leaving 15 bases unmatched. The CDR3 length is 14 residues. CDR3 nucleotide sequence: TGTGCTAGTGGCCCTATCCTCGACAGGGTAGACGCTTTCTTT. This translates into CASGPILDRVDAFF.

The chain uses TRBV4-1 and TRBJ2-7; TRBD1 agrees at 9 bases. The CDR3 is 15 residues long. V was clipped by 0 bases and J by 4 bases; unmatched bases: 4. Per the germline V gene, CDR1 is MGHRA and CDR2 is YSYEKL. CDR3 in DNA: TGCGCCAGCAGCCAAGAAGGGACAGGGAGGTACGAGCAGTACTTC. Its protein is CASSQEGTGRYEQYF.

A word on this clone: Other DNA sequences in this sample translate to the same CDR3. The chain combines TRBV6-5 with TRBJ1-1; D perhaps matches TRBD1 (5 bases). Trimming shortened V by 2 bases and J by 1 base, and 8 bases separated the two germline ends. This CDR3 is built from 14 residues. Germline-derived CDR1 and CDR2 are MNHEY and SVGAGI. CDR3 nucleotide sequence: TGTGCCAGCAGTTACAGGGGCCCGAACACTGAAGCTTTCTTT. Its translation: CASSYRGPNTEAFF.

The chain recombines TRBV5-1 with TRBJ2-3, with D hard to call. The germline CDR1 and CDR2 sequences are SGHRS and YFSETQ. Trimming cost V 1 base and J 2 bases, with 14 bases left between them. CDR3 length: 16 residues. This CDR3 reads CASSLSLIADTDTQYF. CDR3 bases: TGCGCCAGCAGCTTGTCCTTAATAGCCGACACAGATACGCAGTATTTT.

The chain combines TRBV4-1 with TRBJ1-4; D perhaps matches TRBD1 (5 bases). This CDR3 is 13 amino acids long. CDR1 is MGHRA, CDR2 YSYEKL, per germline. Trimming removed 4 bases at V and 5 bases at J, with 8 bases between. The CDR3 nucleotides are TGCGCCAGCAGCCTGACAGAGAATGAAAAACTGTTTTTT. Its translation is CASSLTENEKLFF.

V usage is TRBV7-2 and J usage is TRBJ1-3; TRBD1 agrees at 7 bases. The CDR3 contains 16 residues. V gave up 5 bases and J gave up 4 bases; unmatched junction bases: 11. The germline V gene has CDR1 SGHTA and CDR2 FQGNSA. The CDR3: CASSHRQGASGNTIYF. CDR3 in DNA: TGTGCCAGCAGCCACAGACAGGGAGCCTCGGGAAACACCATATATTTT.

This clone was found a few times. The chain is built from TRBV7-6 and TRBJ2-7; TRBD1 agrees at 8 bases. CDR3 size: 13 residues. Germline V gives CDR1 SGHVS, CDR2 FNYEAQ. V gave up 4 bases and J gave up 4 bases; unmatched junction bases: 3. The CDR3 here is CASSSRGQYEQYF. The DNA of the CDR3 is TGTGCCAGCAGCTCCAGGGGGCAATACGAGCAGTACTTC.

CDR3 nucleotide sequence: TGTGCCAGCAGTTCCCAGAAAGCAACTAATGAAAAACTGTTTTTT. It encodes CASSSQKATNEKLFF. This chain uses TRBV28 with TRBJ1-4, with no clear D. The germline V gene has CDR1 MDHEN and CDR2 SYDVKM. This CDR3 has 15 residues. V was cut by 4 bases and J by 0 bases, with 9 bases left in between.

V is TRBV11-1 and J is TRBJ1-2, with D uncertain. This CDR3 is 15 amino acids long. V lost 5 bases, J lost 6 bases, and 19 bases lay in between. CDR1 is SGHAT, CDR2 FQDESV, per germline (reference sequence). The CDR3 sequence is CASSHAFMRKDGYTF. In DNA, the CDR3 is TGTGCCAGCAGCCATGCCTTCATGCGGAAAGATGGCTACACCTTC.

V is TRBV10-2 and J is TRBJ1-2, with 8 bases fitting TRBD1. This CDR3 spans 13 amino acids. Germline V CDR1 and CDR2: WSHSY, SAAADI. V dropped 7 bases and J dropped 8; count of bases not matched to a gene: 9. The CDR3 sequence: CASNAQGAEGYTF. The DNA of the CDR3 is TGCGCCAGCAACGCCCAGGGGGCTGAGGGCTACACCTTC.

The rearrangement links TRBV23-1 to TRBJ1-4; TRBD1 matches at 10 bases. TRBV23-1 is sorted into the ORF group, with uncertain function. V shed 10 bases, J shed 2 bases, and the junction held 10 bases outside the gene matches. The length of the CDR3 is 16 residues. The CDR3 spells CATKRDRGFTNEKLFF. CDR3 DNA sequence: TGCGCCACCAAAAGGGACAGGGGTTTTACTAATGAAAAACTGTTTTTT.

The V and J genes are TRBV7-8 and TRBJ2-1; the match to TRBD2 covers 7 bases. Germline loops: CDR1 SGHVS, CDR2 FQNEAQ. V shed 3 bases and J 6 bases; nucleotides not matched to a gene: 8. The CDR3 length is 15 residues. The CDR3 DNA follows: TGTGCCAGCAGCTTTAGGGCGGGAGTCCCCAATGAGCAGTTCTTC. Translation gives CASSFRAGVPNEQFF.

This clone is a singleton in its sample. CDR3 coding DNA: TGTGCCAGCAGTTCAGGACAGAATAATTCACCCCTCCACTTT. Its protein is CASSSGQNNSPLHF. The chain uses TRBV27 and TRBJ1-6; D possibly corresponds to TRBD1 (6 bases). Trimming left V 4 bases short and J 5 bases short, with 9 bases between. The CDR3 is 14 amino acids. Per germline, CDR1 MNHEY and CDR2 SMNVEV (reference sequence).

This clone was detected a few times. The chain recombines TRBV12-3 or TRBV12-4 with TRBJ2-5, with a possible D match to TRBD2 (5 bases). There are 12 residues in the CDR3. V lost 3 bases and J 5 bases, leaving 7 bases between the germline ends. The CDR3 sequence: CASSFEGETQYF. The CDR3 coding sequence is TGTGCCAGCAGTTTTGAGGGTGAGACCCAGTACTTC.

The chain couples TRBV18 to TRBJ1-6; D unresolved. The CDR3 runs 14 residues. V shed 6 bases and J shed 13 bases, with 19 bases lying between them. From germline, CDR1 is KGHSH and CDR2 LQKENI. CDR3 in amino acids: CASSDYGLRGPLHF. The CDR3 DNA reads TGTGCCAGCTCGGACTACGGACTACGGGGTCCCCTCCACTTT.

The rearrangement uses TRBV3-1 (or the pseudogene TRBV3-2) and TRBJ2-5; 8 bases are a match to TRBD1. Germline V gene data show CDR1 as LGHDT and CDR2 as YNNKEL (reference sequence). The junction had 6 bases not matched to a gene; V was cut back by 4 bases and J by 5 bases. This CDR3 has 14 amino acids. The CDR3 sequence: CASSRGQGGETQYF. The CDR3 region has the DNA TGTGCCAGCAGCCGCGGACAGGGTGGGGAGACCCAGTACTTC.

The gene calls are TRBV7-3 and TRBJ1-1; maybe TRBD1 (5 bases). The germline gives CDR1 SGHTA, CDR2 FQGTGA. V was trimmed by 2 bases and J by 5 bases, leaving 15 bases between them. This CDR3 is 15 amino acids long. The CDR3 DNA sequence: TGTGCCAGCAGCTTACAGGGAGGGAGCGAAACTGAAGCTTTCTTT. Residues: CASSLQGGSETEAFF. The full variable domain, completed using reference TRBV7-3 and TRBJ1-1, is GAGVSQTPSNKVTEKGKYVELRCDPISGHTALYWYRQSLGQGPEFLIYFQGTGAADDSGLPNDRFFAVRPEGSVSTLKIQRTERGDSAVYLCASSLQGGSETEAFFGQGTRLTVV.

V is TRBV10-3 and J is TRBJ1-2; TRBD1 matches at 9 bases. Germline V lookup: CDR1 ENHRY, CDR2 SYGVKD. Unmatched junction bases numbered 8, after V lost 4 bases and J lost 8 bases. The CDR3 loop spans 14 amino acids. CDR3: CAISVTGTGKGYTF. CDR3 coding DNA: TGTGCCATCAGTGTCACCGGGACAGGGAAGGGCTACACCTTC.

The chain joins TRBV28 to TRBJ2-7; 7 positions agree with TRBD1. The CDR3 consists of 16 residues. The trim removed 6 bases at V and 3 bases at J, leaving 14 bases unmatched. Germline loops: CDR1 MDHEN, CDR2 SYDVKM. The CDR3 DNA reads TGTGCCAGCAGAGGGCCCAGACAGGGCACTCTCTACGAGCAGTACTTC. It specifies CASRGPRQGTLYEQYF.

The V and J genes are TRBV18 and TRBJ2-1, with unresolved D. From germline, CDR1 is KGHSH and CDR2 LQKENI. CDR3 length: 13 amino acids. Trimming took 2 bases from V and 6 from J, leaving 8 bases between them. The CDR3 loop reads CASSPDMSNEQFF. CDR3 sequence (DNA): TGTGCCAGCTCACCAGACATGAGCAATGAGCAGTTCTTC.

This sequence joins TRBV7-2 and TRBJ2-7, with unresolved D. Germline V gene lookup returns CDR1 SGHTA and CDR2 FQGNSA. Trimming shortened V by 2 bases and J by 4 bases, and 12 bases separated the two germline ends. The CDR3 covers 14 residues. The CDR3 here is CASSLRSAGYEQYF. CDR3 DNA sequence: TGTGCCAGCAGCTTACGGTCCGCAGGTTACGAGCAGTACTTC.